The TCR beta chain under discussion was sequenced for a study of vaccination effects on CD4 cells after COVID-19. Broader study findings: Pronounced clonal contraction occurred in clones induced by infection and by vaccine late after vaccination.

Notes on this clone: Antigen specificity is unknown.

Generated by immunoSEQ multiplex PCR, the TCRdb table keeps only in-frame clones and is missing some. This table has 15,000 or so clones, approximately 78% appearing once. J gave up 7 bases and V 4 bases, and 2 bases lay outside the gene matches. The CDR3 runs 14 residues. Germline loops: CDR1 SGHRS, CDR2 YFSETQ. After expansion with viral peptide pools in the ViraFEST assay, antigen-specific CD4+ T cells were sequenced. Cells that had been cultured for 10 days were the source of isolated CD4+ T cells. According to PCR results, the person was infected with SARS-CoV-2 between March and December 2020. Either the BNT162b2 or mRNA-1273 vaccine was given to participants in two doses.

This TCR was recovered from a human donor who had a prior SARS-CoV-2 infection. Here the sequenced sample was CD4+ T cells from PBMCs cultured with HCoV-NL63 spike peptides, taken after COVID-19 vaccination. The J gene is TRBJ1-4, the V gene TRBV5-1; 12 nucleotides line up with TRBD1. The CDR3 is CASSPGQGAEKLFF. CDR3 coding DNA: TGCGCCAGCAGCCCGGGACAGGGGGCTGAAAAACTGTTTTTT.